This T cell receptor (beta chain) was observed in a study of beta chain features in type 1 diabetes. On the study more broadly: Patient and healthy donor groups were alike in age, gender and cell yields. General study points: Shortening that was moderate but significant affected the TCRB CDR3s of Type 1 diabetes patients in all four CD4+ subsets. The influence of HLA type on TCRB rearrangement stayed undetermined.

V trimming: 6 bases; J trimming: 5 bases; junction bases outside the gene matches: 4. CDR1 is MGHDK and CDR2 is SYGVNS in the germline V gene. The CDR3 sequence is 14 residues long. Donors underwent one heparinised blood draw, roughly 110 mL on average. This clone was picked up a small number of times. Its antigen is currently unknown. Sequenced material consisted of expressed TCRB transcripts (all of the isolated RNA was reverse transcribed). TCRdb's table, derived via immunoSEQ multiplex PCR, lists solely in-frame clones and lacks some. This sample carries about 650,000 clones, around 12% of them seen once, and the ten largest clones take approximately 0.11%.

The chain uses TRBV25-1 and TRBJ2-1; TRBD1 matches at 10 bases. Sequenced material: naive CD4+ T cells from blood. The receptor's source is a man younger than 40 with type 1 diabetes. CDR3 residues: CASRDRGWDNEQFF. The CDR3 region has the DNA TGTGCCAGCAGGGACAGGGGGTGGGACAATGAGCAGTTCTTC. Supplemented by reference TRBV25-1 and TRBJ2-1, the full variable domain reads EADIYQTPRYLVIGTGKKITLECSQTMGHDKMYWYQQDPGMELHLIHYSYGVNSTEKGDLSSESTVSRIRTEHFPLTLESARPSHTSQYLCASRDRGWDNEQFFGPGTRLTVL.